This T cell receptor (beta chain) came from a study of CD8+ T cells in alopecia areata. This clone was detected a few times. Germline V gives CDR1 WNHNN, CDR2 SYGVQD (reference sequence). The V gene lost 7 bases and the J gene lost 0 bases, with 9 bases spanning the gap. This CDR3 is built from 13 residues. Following extraction, RNA underwent reverse transcription to cDNA, which served as the sequencing template. The repertoire was sequenced with immunoSEQ multiplex PCR; TCRdb's copy has only in-frame clones and lacks some. The data contain about 110,000 clones, 45% to 60% of them singletons. The V call is TRBV10-1, the J call TRBJ1-1; no firm D call. Sequencing was carried out using NKG2D-low CD8+ T cells sorted from blood. This receptor was obtained from a human donor with alopecia areata. This CDR3 reads CASKEDMNTEAFF. The CDR3 coding sequence is TGCGCCAGCAAGGAGGATATGAACACTGAAGCTTTCTTT.